This TCR beta chain emerged from a study of T cell repertoires in cytomegalovirus infection. Study-wide background: Based on public TCR beta signatures, there were indications of CMV infection and of a matching HLA type.

Study conclusions and caveats: Ex vivo responses were dominated by HLA-C-restricted CMV-specific TCR beta clonotypes.

Germline V gives CDR1 LGHDT, CDR2 YNNKEL (reference sequence). Trimming pared 0 bases from V and 5 bases from J, leaving 8 bases between. This CDR3 contains 14 residues. TCRdb processed the reads anew with MiXCR; each CDR3 protein has one entry. In the table there are 45,000 to 55,000 distinct CDR3 sequences, approximately 20% of which are singletons. Note on this clonotype: The antigen is unknown.

This receptor was taken from a human donor in good health (CMV status not recorded). Some clones in this sample may be carry-over from other donors' samples. V is TRBV3-1 and J is TRBJ1-5; D is undetermined. The source was CD8+ T cells from cultured PBMCs, collected from culture after CMV antigen stimulation. CDR3 in DNA: TGTGCCAGCAGCCAAGAGCGGAGGGATCAGCCCCAGCATTTT. Translation: CASSQERRDQPQHF.